This T cell receptor beta chain was identified in a study of T-cell memory formation after mild COVID-19 (dated by TCRdb to 2020 to 2023). Describing the broader study: TCR sequence clusters from the two donors were largely donor specific. Two young, previously healthy adult volunteers made up the cohort, one male and one female. T-cell clones expanding and contracting after mild COVID-19 in a couple of donors were tracked by longitudinal TCRalpha and TCRbeta repertoire sequencing. Results the study describes overall, beyond this receptor: Some responding clones were detected in pre-infection memory, suggesting pre-existing cross-reactive memory T cells joined the SARS-CoV-2 response. Only two mild cases were covered by the study, and larger cohorts that include severe cases with pre-infection samples were considered necessary. Contracting CD4+ clones appeared mostly in the CM and EM memory subsets, whereas CD8+ clones were enriched in EMRA. SARS-CoV-2 specificity of the second-wave clones peaking on day 37 was not confirmed. From day 15 to 85, contracting clones showed balanced CD4/CD8 phenotypes, whereas a second wave of clones that expanded from day 15 to 37 leaned towards CD4+.

Ficoll-Paque density gradient centrifugation was used to isolate PBMCs. TCRdb lists the instrument as Illumina NovaSeq 6000. cDNA libraries for TCRalpha and TCRbeta were prepared by 5'RACE using constant-segment primers, with sample barcodes and unique molecular identifiers added. RNA was extracted from every sample with Trizol reagent. Library amplification was performed in two PCR steps, and a second sample barcode and Illumina TruSeq adapters were introduced in the second step. Libraries were sequenced on an Illumina NovaSeq with 2 x 150 bp paired-end reads. The authors processed their data as follows. The reads were demultiplexed and collapsed into UMI-guided consensus sequences using migec v1.2.7. Using mixcr v2.1.11, UMI consensuses were aligned to TRA and TRB V and J templates and then assembled into clonotypes. Expanded or contracted clonotypes were those called significant by both edgeR and NoisET, with noise models trained on biological replicates. For edgeR calls, a false discovery rate-adjusted p below 0.01 and a log2 fold-change threshold of 1 were applied. As an exploratory analysis of dynamics, max-normalized trajectories of the 1000 most abundant clonotypes were examined with PCA combined with hierarchical clustering. Each responding clone was given a CD4 or CD8 phenotype based on the CD4+ and CD8+ repertoires, which had been sequenced separately. TCRdb redid the processing of the public reads, applying fastp at Q25 and MiXCR, and retained in-frame beta chains. One record per CDR3 amino acid sequence lists the most common genes and DNA. TCRdb, not the original authors, processed these V and J calls. For this sample there are approximately 150,000 distinct CDR3 sequences; roughly 19% appear just once. Of the sample, about 2.3% falls within the top ten clones.

In its sample, this clonotype was seen a few times. What antigen it recognizes has not been identified. There are no base qualities to consult, and no much larger clone falls within one base. The clonotype comes from an adult woman who had mild COVID-19 (a few samples of this study predate the infection). The sample titles of this study are shuffled in the database, so cell type and time point are left out; the donor was told from shared clones. Sequencing was performed on PBMCs or a T cell subset sorted from them (not recorded which).

The DNA sequence follows: TGTGCCAGCAGGGGGCAGACCGGGCCAGATACGCAGTATTTT. This sequence encodes CASRGQTGPDTQYF. This receptor chain uses TRBV7-9 and TRBJ2-3, with TRBD1 as a weak D call on 5 bases. The germline V gene (reference sequence) sets CDR1 to SEHNR and CDR2 to FQNEAQ. The CDR3 goes from the cysteine to the phenylalanine over 14 residues. Just the 42-base CDR3 DNA is kept, in frame starting at base 1. V is cut by 6 bases and J by 4 bases, and the space between the germline ends is 14 bases. Here the CDR3 is joined to the reference TRBV7-9 and TRBJ2-3 genes, and the full variable domain is: DTGVSQNPRHKITKRGQNVTFRCDPISEHNRLYWYRQTLGQGPEFLTYFQNEAQLEKSRLLSDRFSAERPKGSFSTLEIQRTEQGDSAMYLCASRGQTGPDTQYFGPGTRLTVL.